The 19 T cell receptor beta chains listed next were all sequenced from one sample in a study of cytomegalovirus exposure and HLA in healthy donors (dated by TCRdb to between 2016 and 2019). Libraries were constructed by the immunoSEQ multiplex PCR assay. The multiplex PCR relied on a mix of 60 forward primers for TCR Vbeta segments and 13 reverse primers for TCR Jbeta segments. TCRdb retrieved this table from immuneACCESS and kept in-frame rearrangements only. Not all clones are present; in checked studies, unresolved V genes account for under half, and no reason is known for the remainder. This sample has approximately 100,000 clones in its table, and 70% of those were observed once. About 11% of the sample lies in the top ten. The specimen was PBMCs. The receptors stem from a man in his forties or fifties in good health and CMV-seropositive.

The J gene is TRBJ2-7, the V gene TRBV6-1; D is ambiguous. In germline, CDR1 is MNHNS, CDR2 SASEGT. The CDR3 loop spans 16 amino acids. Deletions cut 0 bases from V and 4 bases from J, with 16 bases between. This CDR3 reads CASSEARVGLSYEQYV. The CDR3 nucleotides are TGTGCCAGCAGTGAAGCACGGGTGGGTTTGAGTTACGAGCAGTACGTC.

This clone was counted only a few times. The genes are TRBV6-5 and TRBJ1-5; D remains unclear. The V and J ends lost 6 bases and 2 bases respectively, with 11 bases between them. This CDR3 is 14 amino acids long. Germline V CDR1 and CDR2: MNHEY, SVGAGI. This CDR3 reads CASSKRSGNQPQHF. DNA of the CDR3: TGTGCCAGCAGCAAGAGATCTGGCAATCAGCCCCAGCATTTT.

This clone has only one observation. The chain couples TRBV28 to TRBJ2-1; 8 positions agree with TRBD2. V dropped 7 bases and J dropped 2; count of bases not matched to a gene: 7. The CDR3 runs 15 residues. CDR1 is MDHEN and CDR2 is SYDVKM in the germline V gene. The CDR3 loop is CASIPGLDPYNEQFF. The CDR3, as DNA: TGTGCCAGCATTCCGGGACTAGACCCCTACAATGAGCAGTTCTTC.

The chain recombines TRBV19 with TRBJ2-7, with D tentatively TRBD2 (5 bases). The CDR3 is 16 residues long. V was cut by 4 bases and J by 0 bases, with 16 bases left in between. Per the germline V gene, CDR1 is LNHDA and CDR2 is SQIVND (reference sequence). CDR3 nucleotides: TGTGCCAGTAGTACCCCGACGAGAGGGAGCTCCTACGAGCAGTACTTC. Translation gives CASSTPTRGSSYEQYF.

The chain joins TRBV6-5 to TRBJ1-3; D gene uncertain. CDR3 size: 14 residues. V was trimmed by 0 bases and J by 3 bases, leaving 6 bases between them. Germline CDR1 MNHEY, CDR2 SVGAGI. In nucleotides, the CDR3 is TGTGCCAGCAGTTACTCGGTCGGTGGAAACACCATATATTTT. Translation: CASSYSVGGNTIYF.

CDR3 DNA: TGCGCCAGCAGCTTAGGACTAGCGGGACGGGGGGTTCAAGAGACCCAGTACTTC. Translating it yields CASSLGLAGRGVQETQYF. The chain is built from TRBV5-1 and TRBJ2-5; 12 nucleotides match TRBD2. The CDR3 covers 18 residues. Germline V CDR1 and CDR2: SGHRS, YFSETQ. V gave up 2 bases and J gave up 2 bases; unmatched junction bases: 10.

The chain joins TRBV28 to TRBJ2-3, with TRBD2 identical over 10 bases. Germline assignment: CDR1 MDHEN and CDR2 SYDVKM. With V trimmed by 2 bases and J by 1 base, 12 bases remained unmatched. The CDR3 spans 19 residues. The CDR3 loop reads CASSLIVLASGRRTDTQYF. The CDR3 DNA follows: TGTGCCAGCAGTTTAATCGTCCTTGCTAGCGGGAGACGCACAGATACGCAGTATTTT.

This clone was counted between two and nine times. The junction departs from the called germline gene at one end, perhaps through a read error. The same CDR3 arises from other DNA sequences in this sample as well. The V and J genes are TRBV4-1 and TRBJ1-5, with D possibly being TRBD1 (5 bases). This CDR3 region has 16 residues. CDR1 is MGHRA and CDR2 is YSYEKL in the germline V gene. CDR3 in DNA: TGTGCCAGCAGCCCAGAGGCAGGGATGAACAATCAGCCCCAGCATTTT. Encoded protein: CASSPEAGMNNQPQHF.

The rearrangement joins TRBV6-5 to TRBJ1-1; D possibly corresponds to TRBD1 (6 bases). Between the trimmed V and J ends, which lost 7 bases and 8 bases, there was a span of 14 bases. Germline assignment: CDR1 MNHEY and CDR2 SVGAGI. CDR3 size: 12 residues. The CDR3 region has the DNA TGTGCCAGCACCCCCCCAGGGGCAGAAGCTTTCTTT. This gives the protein CASTPPGAEAFF.

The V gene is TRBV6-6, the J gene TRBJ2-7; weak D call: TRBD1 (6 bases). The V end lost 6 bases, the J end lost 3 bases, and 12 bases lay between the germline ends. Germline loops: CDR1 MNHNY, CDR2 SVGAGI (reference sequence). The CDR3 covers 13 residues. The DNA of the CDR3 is TGTGCCAGCAGCTTAGACAGGCTCTACGAGCAGTACTTC. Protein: CASSLDRLYEQYF.

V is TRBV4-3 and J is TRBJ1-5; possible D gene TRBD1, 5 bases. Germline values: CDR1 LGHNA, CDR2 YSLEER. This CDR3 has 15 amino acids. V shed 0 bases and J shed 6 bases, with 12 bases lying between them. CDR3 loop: CASSQDGQGGQPQHF. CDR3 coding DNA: TGCGCCAGCAGCCAAGATGGGCAGGGCGGTCAGCCCCAGCATTTT.

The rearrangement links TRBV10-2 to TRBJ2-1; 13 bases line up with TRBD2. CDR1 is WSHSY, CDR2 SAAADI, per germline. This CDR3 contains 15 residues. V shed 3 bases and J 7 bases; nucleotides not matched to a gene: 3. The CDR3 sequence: CASSDRTSGRNEQFF. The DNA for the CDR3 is TGCGCCAGCAGTGATAGGACTAGCGGGAGAAATGAGCAGTTCTTC.

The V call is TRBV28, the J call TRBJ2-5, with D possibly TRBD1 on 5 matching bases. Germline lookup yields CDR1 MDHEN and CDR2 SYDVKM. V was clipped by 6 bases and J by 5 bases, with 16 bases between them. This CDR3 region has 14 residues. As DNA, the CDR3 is TGTGCCAGCAGAGAAGGGGTCAGCGTGGAGACCCAGTACTTC. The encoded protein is CASREGVSVETQYF.

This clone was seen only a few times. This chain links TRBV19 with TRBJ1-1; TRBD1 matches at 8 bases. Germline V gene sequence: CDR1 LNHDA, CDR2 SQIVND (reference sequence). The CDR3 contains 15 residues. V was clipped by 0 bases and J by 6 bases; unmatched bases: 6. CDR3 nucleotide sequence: TGTGCCAGTAGTATAGATCGGGACAGGAAACCTGAAGCTTTCTTT. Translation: CASSIDRDRKPEAFF.

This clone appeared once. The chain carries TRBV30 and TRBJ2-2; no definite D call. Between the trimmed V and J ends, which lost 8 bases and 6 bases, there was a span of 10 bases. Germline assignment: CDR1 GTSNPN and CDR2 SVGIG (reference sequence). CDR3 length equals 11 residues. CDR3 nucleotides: TGTGCCGTACCGGTGGCCGGGGAGCTGTTTTTT. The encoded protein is CAVPVAGELFF.

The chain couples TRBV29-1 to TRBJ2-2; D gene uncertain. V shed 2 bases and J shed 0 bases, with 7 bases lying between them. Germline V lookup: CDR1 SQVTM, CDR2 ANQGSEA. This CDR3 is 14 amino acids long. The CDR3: CSVESTANTGELFF. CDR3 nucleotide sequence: TGCAGCGTTGAAAGCACGGCGAACACCGGGGAGCTGTTTTTT.

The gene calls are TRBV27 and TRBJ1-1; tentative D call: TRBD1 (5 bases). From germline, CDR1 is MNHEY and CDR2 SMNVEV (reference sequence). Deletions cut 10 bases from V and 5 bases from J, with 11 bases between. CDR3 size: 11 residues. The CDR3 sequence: CAIKGATEAFF. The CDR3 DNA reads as TGTGCCATCAAAGGGGCAACTGAAGCTTTCTTT.

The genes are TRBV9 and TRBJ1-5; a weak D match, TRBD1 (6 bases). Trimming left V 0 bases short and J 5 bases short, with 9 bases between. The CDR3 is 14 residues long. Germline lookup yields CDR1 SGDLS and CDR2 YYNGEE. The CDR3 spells CASSVEQGDQPQHF. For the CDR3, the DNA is TGTGCCAGCAGCGTAGAACAGGGCGATCAGCCCCAGCATTTT.

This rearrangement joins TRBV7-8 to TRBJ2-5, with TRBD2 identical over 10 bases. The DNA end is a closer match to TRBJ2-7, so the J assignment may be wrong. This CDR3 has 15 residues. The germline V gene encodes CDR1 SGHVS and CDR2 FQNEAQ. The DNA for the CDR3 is TGTGCCAGCAGCTTAAAGGGTAGCGGGAGGTCCGAGCAGTACTTC. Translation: CASSLKGSGRSEQYF.